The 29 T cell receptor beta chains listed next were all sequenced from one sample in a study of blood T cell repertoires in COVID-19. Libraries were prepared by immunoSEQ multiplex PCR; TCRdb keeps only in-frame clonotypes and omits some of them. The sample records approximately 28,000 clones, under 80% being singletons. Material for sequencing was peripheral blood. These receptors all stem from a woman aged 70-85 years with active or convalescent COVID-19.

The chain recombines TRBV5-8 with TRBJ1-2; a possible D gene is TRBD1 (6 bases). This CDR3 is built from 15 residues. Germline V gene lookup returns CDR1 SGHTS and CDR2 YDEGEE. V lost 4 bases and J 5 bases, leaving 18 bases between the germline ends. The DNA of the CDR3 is TGTGCCAGCAGCCCCGTGGTCGGGGGGCCATATGGCTACACCTTC. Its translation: CASSPVVGGPYGYTF.

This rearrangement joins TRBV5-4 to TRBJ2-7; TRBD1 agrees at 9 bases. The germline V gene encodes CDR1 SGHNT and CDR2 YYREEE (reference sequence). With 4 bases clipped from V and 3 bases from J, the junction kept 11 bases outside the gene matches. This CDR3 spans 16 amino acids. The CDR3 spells CASSPTQGQGLYEQYF. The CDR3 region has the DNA TGTGCCAGCAGCCCAACCCAGGGACAGGGACTCTACGAGCAGTACTTC.

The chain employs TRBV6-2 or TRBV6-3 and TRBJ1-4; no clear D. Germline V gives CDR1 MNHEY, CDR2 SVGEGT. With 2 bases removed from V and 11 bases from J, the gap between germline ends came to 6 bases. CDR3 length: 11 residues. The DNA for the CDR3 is TGTGCCAGCAGTTACGCGGGGAAACTGTTTTTT. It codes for CASSYAGKLFF.

The CDR3 loop is CATSRGGENTQYF. CDR3 DNA sequence: TGTGCCACCAGCAGAGGCGGTGAAAATACGCAGTATTTT. This rearrangement joins TRBV15 to TRBJ2-3; no reliable D call. CDR3 length: 13 residues. V lost 1 base to trimming and J lost 7 bases, with 9 bases between them. Germline loops: CDR1 LNHNV, CDR2 YYDKDF (reference sequence).

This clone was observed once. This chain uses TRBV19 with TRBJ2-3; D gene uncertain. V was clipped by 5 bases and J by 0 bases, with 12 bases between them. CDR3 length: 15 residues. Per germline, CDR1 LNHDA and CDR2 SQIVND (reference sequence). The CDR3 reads CASSAPAASTDTQYF. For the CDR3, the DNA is TGTGCCAGTAGTGCCCCGGCGGCTAGCACAGATACGCAGTATTTT.

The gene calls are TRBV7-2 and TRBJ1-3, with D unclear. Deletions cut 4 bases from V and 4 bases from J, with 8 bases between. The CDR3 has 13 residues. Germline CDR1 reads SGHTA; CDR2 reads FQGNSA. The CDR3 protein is CASSSGIGNTIYF. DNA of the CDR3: TGTGCCAGCAGCTCCGGGATCGGAAACACCATATATTTT.

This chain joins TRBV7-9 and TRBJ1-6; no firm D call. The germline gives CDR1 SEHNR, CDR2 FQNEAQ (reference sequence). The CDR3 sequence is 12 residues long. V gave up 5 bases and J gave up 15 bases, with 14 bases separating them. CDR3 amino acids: CASSGHGVLLHF. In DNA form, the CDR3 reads TGTGCCAGCAGCGGCCACGGGGTCCTCCTCCACTTT.

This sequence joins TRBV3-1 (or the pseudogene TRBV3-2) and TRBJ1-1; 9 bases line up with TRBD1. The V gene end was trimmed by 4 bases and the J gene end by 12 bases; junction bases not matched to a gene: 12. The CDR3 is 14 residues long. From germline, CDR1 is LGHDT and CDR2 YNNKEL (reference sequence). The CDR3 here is CASSLSGTGKSTFF. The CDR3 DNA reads TGTGCCAGCAGCCTCTCCGGGACAGGGAAATCTACTTTCTTT.

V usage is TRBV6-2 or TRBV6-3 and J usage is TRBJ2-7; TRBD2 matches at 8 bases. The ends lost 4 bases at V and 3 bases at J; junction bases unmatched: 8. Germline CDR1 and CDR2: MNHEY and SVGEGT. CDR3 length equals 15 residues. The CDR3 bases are TGTGCCAGCAGTTCCCCGGGAGGGCCCCACTACGAGCAGTACTTC. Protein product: CASSSPGGPHYEQYF.

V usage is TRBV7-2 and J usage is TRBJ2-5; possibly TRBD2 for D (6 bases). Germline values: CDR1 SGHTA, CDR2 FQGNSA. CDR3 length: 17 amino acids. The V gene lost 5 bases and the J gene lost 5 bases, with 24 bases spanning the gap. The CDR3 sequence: CASSKLYGSGKGETQYF. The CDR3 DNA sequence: TGTGCCAGCAGCAAACTCTACGGGAGCGGAAAAGGGGAGACCCAGTACTTC.

Written as DNA, the CDR3 is TGTGCCAGTAGTATAGATACGGGGGGTATGAACACTGAAGCTTTCTTT. It translates to CASSIDTGGMNTEAFF. This sequence joins TRBV19 and TRBJ1-1; a weak D match, TRBD1 (5 bases). Germline V CDR1 and CDR2: LNHDA, SQIVND (reference sequence). V lost 0 bases and J lost 0, with 11 bases in between. The length of the CDR3 is 16 residues.

CDR3 region: CAWRLQVPFSYNSPLHF. CDR3 nucleotides: TGTGCCTGGAGATTACAGGTCCCGTTCTCCTATAATTCACCCCTCCACTTT. The chain couples TRBV30 to TRBJ1-6; a possible D gene is TRBD1 (5 bases). V gave up 3 bases and J gave up 0 bases, with 15 bases separating them. Germline-derived CDR1 and CDR2 are GTSNPN and SVGIG (reference sequence). This CDR3 has 17 residues.

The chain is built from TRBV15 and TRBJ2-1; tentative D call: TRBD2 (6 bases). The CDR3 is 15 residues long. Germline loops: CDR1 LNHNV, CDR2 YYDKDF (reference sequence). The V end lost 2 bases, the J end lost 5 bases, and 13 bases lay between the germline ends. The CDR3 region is CATSRKLARNNEQFF. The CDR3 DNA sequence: TGTGCCACCAGCAGAAAGCTAGCGCGCAACAATGAGCAGTTCTTC. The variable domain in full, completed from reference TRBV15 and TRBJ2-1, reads DAMVIQNPRYQVTQFGKPVTLSCSQTLNHNVMYWYQQKSSQAPKLLFHYYDKDFNNEADTPDNFQSRRPNTSFCFLDIRSPGLGDTAMYLCATSRKLARNNEQFFGPGTRLTVL.

The CDR3 DNA follows: TGTGCCAGCAGCCCTCACACGGTAAGGAGATCTGAAGCTTTCTTT. Protein product: CASSPHTVRRSEAFF. This chain links TRBV7-9 with TRBJ1-1; the D is unclear. Germline CDR1 is SEHNR and CDR2 is FQNEAQ (reference sequence). Trimming took 5 bases from V and 6 from J, leaving 19 bases between them. This CDR3 comprises 15 residues.

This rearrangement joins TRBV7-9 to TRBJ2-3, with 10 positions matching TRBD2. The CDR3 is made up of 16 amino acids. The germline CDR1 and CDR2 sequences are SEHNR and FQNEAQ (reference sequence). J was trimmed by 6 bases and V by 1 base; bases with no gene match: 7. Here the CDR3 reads CASSLVLAGEGDTQYF. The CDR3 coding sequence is TGTGCCAGCAGCTTAGTCCTAGCGGGAGAGGGGGATACGCAGTATTTT. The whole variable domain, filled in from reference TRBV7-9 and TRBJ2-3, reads DTGVSQNPRHKITKRGQNVTFRCDPISEHNRLYWYRQTLGQGPEFLTYFQNEAQLEKSRLLSDRFSAERPKGSFSTLEIQRTEQGDSAMYLCASSLVLAGEGDTQYFGPGTRLTVL.

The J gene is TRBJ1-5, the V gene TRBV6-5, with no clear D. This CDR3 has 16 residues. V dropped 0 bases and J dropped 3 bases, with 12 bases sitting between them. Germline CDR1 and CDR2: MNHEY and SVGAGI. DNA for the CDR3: TGTGCCAGCAGTTACTCGGCGGGCCGTGACAATCAGCCCCAGCATTTT. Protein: CASSYSAGRDNQPQHF.

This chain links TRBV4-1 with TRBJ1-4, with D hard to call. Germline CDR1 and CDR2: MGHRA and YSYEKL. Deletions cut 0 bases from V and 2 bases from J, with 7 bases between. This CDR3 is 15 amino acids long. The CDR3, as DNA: TGCGCCAGCAGCCAAGAGGGGAGGACTAATGAAAAACTGTTTTTT. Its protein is CASSQEGRTNEKLFF.

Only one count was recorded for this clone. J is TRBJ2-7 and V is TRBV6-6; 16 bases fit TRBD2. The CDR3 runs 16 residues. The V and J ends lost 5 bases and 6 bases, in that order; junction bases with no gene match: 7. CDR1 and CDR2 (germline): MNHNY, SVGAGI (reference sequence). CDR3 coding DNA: TGTGCCAGCAGTGCGGGACTAGCGGGAGGGAGGAGCGAGCAGTACTTC. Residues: CASSAGLAGGRSEQYF.

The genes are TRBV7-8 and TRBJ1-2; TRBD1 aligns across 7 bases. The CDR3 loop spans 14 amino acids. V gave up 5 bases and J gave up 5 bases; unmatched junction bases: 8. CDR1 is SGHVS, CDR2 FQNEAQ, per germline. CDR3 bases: TGTGCCAGCAGCGCGACAGGGAAAACGTATGGCTACACCTTC. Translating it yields CASSATGKTYGYTF.

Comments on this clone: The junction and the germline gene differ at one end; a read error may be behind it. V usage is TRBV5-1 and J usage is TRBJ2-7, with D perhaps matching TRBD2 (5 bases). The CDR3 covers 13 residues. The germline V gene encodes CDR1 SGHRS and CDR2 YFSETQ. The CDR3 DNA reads TGCGCCAGCAACTTGGTGCCGGGGAACGAGCAGTACTTC. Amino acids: CASNLVPGNEQYF.

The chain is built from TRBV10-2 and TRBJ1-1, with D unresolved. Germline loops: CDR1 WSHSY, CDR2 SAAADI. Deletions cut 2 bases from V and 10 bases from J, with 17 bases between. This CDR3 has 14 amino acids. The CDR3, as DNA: TGCGCCAGCAGTGAGGCGGGAACTACATCTCGAGCTTTCTTT. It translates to CASSEAGTTSRAFF.

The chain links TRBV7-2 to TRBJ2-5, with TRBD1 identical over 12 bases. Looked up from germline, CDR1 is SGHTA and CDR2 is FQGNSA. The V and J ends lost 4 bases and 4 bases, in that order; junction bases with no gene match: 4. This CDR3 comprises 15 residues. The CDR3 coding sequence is TGTGCCAGCAGCTCGGGGACAGGGGGCCGAGAGACCCAGTACTTC. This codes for CASSSGTGGRETQYF.

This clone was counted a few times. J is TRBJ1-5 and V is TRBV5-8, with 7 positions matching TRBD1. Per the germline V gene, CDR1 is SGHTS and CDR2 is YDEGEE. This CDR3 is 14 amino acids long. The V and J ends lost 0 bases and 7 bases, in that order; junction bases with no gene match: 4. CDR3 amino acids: CASSLEGARQPQHF. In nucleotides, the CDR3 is TGTGCCAGCAGCTTGGAGGGGGCTCGGCAGCCCCAGCATTTT.

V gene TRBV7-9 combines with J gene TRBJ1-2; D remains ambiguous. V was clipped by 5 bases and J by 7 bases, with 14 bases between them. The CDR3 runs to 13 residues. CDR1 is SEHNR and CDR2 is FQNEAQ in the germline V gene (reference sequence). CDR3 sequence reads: CASSLPREVGYTF. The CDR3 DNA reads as TGTGCCAGCAGCCTCCCGCGGGAGGTTGGCTACACCTTC.

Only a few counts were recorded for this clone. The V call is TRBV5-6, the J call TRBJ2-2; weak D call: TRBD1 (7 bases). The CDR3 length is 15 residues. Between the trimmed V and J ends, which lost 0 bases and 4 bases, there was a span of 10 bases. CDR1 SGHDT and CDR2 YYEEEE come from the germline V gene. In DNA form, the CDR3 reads TGTGCCAGCAGCTTGGGGCAGGGGGGCACCGGGGAGCTGTTTTTT. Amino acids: CASSLGQGGTGELFF.

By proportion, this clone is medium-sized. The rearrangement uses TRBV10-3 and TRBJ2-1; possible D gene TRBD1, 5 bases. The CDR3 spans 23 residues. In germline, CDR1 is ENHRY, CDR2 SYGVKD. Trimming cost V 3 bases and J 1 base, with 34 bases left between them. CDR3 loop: CAISDEFPPISTPVKGSYNEQFF. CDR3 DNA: TGTGCCATCAGTGACGAATTCCCACCTATATCTACACCCGTAAAGGGGTCCTACAATGAGCAGTTCTTC.

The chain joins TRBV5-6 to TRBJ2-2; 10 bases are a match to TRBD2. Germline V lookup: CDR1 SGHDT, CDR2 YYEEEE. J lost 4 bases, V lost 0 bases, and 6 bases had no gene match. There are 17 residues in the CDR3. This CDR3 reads CASSLAGLASTTGELFF. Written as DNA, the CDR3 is TGTGCCAGCAGCTTGGCGGGACTAGCGAGTACCACCGGGGAGCTGTTTTTT.

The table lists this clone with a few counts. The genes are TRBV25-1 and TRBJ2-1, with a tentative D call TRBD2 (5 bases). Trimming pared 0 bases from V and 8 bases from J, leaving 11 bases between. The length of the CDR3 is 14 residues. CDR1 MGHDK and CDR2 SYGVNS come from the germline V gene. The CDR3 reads CASSEYIASDEQFF. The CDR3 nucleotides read TGTGCCAGCAGTGAATACATAGCGTCCGATGAGCAGTTCTTC.

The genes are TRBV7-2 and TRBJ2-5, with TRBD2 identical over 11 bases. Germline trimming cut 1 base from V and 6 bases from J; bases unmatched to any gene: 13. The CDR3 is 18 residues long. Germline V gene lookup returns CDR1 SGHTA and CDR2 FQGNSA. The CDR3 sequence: CASSLVASGRSEGKTQYF. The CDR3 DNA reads TGTGCCAGCAGCTTAGTAGCTAGCGGGAGGTCCGAGGGAAAGACCCAGTACTTC.